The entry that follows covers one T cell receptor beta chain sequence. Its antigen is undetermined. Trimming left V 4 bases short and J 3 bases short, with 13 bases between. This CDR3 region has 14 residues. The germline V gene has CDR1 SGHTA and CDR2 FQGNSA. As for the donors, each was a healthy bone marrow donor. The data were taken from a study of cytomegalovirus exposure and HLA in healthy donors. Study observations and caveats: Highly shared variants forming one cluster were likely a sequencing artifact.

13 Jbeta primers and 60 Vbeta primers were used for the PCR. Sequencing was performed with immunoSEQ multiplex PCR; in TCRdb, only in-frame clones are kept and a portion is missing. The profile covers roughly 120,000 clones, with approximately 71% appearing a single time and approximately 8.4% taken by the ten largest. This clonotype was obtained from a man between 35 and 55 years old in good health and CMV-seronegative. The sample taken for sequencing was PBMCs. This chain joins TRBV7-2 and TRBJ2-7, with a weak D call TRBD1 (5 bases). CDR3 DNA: TGTGCCAGCAGCTCAGACAGACGAATCTACGAGCAGTACTTC. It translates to CASSSDRRIYEQYF. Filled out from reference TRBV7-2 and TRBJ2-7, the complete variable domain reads GAGVSQSPSNKVTEKGKDVELRCDPISGHTALYWYRQSLGQGLEFLIYFQGNSAPDKSGLPSDRFSAERTGGSVSTLTIQRTQQEDSAVYLCASSSDRRIYEQYFGPGTRLTVT.